The clone carrying this TCR beta chain was observed a few times. Both 60 Vbeta primers and 13 Jbeta primers went into the PCR. Here immunoSEQ multiplex PCR was the method, and the copy in TCRdb shows in-frame clones only, minus some. This sample has some 87,000 clones, with 77% found just once. V lost 2 bases and J lost 2, with 6 bases in between. CDR3 size: 14 residues. Per the germline V gene, CDR1 is LGHNA and CDR2 is YSLEER. This record belongs to a study of cytomegalovirus exposure and HLA in healthy donors. The sequence derives from a man aged 45-65 years in good health and CMV-seropositive. The chain couples TRBV4-3 to TRBJ2-2; D is ambiguous. The sample taken for sequencing was PBMCs. This CDR3 is CASSQFLNTGELFF. The CDR3 DNA reads as TGCGCCAGCAGCCAATTCCTAAACACCGGGGAGCTGTTTTTT.